This T cell receptor (beta chain) was sequenced in a study of cytomegalovirus exposure and HLA in healthy donors. Study details: Later analysis reported that the 120 or so validation repertoires shared the platform of the 500 to 750 first-cohort repertoires. Study findings and constraints: The classifier was said to identify cytomegalovirus status with high specificity and sensitivity. The tendency of first-cohort TCR clusters to co-occur in the 120 or so validation repertoires was identified by a subsequent analysis. Researchers catalogued 164 TCR beta chains as cytomegalovirus-associated.

The J segment lost 4 bases and the V segment lost 8 bases, leaving 13 bases of the junction unmatched. Germline V gene sequence: CDR1 KGHSH, CDR2 LQKENI. This CDR3 has 17 amino acids. Only in-frame clones appear in the TCRdb table, and some are missing; sequencing was by immunoSEQ multiplex PCR. The data hold 100,000 to 150,000 clones, with 70% to 90% observed a single time. To note about this clone: What it binds is not known.

This receptor was taken from a woman aged 18-29 years in good health and CMV-seronegative. The sample consisted of PBMCs. The rearrangement uses TRBV18 and TRBJ2-1; 11 positions match TRBD2. The CDR3 reads CASVGVFRTSGYNEQFF. For the CDR3, the DNA is TGTGCCAGCGTCGGGGTCTTTAGGACTAGCGGGTACAATGAGCAGTTCTTC.